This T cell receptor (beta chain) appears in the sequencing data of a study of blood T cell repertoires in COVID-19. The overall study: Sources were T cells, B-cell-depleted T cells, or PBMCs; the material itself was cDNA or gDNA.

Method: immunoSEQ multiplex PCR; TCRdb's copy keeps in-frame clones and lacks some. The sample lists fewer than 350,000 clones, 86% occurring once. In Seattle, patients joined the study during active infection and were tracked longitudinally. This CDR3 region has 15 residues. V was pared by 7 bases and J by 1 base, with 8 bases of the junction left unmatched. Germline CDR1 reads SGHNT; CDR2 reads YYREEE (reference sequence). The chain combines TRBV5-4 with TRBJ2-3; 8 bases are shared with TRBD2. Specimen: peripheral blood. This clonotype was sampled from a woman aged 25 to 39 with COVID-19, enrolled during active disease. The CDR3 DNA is TGTGCCAGCGCTAGGGGTAGCGGGGGCACAGATACGCAGTATTTT. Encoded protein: CASARGSGGTDTQYF.